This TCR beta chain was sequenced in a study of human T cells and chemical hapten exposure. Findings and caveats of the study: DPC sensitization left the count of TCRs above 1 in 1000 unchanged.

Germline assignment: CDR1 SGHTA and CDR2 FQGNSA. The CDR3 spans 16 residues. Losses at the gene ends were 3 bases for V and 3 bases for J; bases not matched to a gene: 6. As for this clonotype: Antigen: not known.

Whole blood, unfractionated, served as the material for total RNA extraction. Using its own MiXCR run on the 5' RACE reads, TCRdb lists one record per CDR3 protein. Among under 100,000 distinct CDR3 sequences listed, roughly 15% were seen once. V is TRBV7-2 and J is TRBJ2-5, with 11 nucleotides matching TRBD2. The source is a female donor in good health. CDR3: CASSFTPGLAEETQYF. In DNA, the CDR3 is TGTGCCAGCAGCTTTACGCCGGGACTAGCGGAAGAGACCCAGTACTTC.